Presented here are 16 T cell receptor beta chains from one specimen sequenced in a study of molecular identifiers for immune sequencing clone quantification. TCRdb reprocessed the PCR reads with MiXCR, giving one entry per CDR3 protein. The table records nearly 650,000 distinct CDR3 sequences, about 25% of them present only once. Sequencing used naive CD8+ T cells from blood, with Jurkat cell RNA spiked in. The sample's subset: FACS-sorted CD8+CD4-CCR7+CD45RA+ naive T cells. Receptors were obtained from a human donor in good health. Some libraries in this study had Jurkat cell RNA spiked in.

As to this clonotype: One base away lies a much larger clone, so this may be a sequencing read error. V is TRBV5-1 and J is TRBJ2-1; D is unresolved. The CDR3 spans 14 residues. The germline gives CDR1 SGHRS, CDR2 YFSETQ. In DNA form, the CDR3 reads TGCGCCAGCAGCCCCTGGACGGAAGACAATGAGCAGGTCTTC. This encodes CASSPWTEDNEQVF.

This clonotype was detected a few times. The chain couples TRBV7-9 to TRBJ2-7, with 7 bases that match TRBD1. The CDR3 is 16 amino acids. Germline V CDR1 and CDR2: SEHNR, FQNEAQ (reference sequence). With V trimmed by 0 bases and J by 3 bases, 8 bases remained unmatched. The DNA of the CDR3 is TGTGCCAGCAGCTTAGCCCTGGGACAGAATCGCTACGAGCAGTACTTC. Protein sequence: CASSLALGQNRYEQYF.

This clonotype was counted between two and nine times. A much larger clone is a single base away; this may be a read error. J is TRBJ2-3 and V is TRBV12-3 or TRBV12-4; 9 positions agree with TRBD2. Losses at the gene ends were 7 bases for V and 4 bases for J; bases not matched to a gene: 9. This CDR3 region has 15 residues. The CDR3 here is CASNWASGTADTQYF. CDR3 bases: TGTGCCAGCAATTGGGCTAGCGGGACGGCAGATACGCAGTATTTT.

At least ten counts were recorded for this clonotype. This chain connects TRBV25-1 to TRBJ2-7; the D gene is possibly TRBD1 (6 bases). Deletions cut 0 bases from V and 0 bases from J, with 9 bases between. The CDR3 has 15 amino acids. The germline V gene has CDR1 MGHDK and CDR2 SYGVNS. For the CDR3, the DNA is TGTGCCAGCAGTGAATATCGGGACAACTCCTACGAGCAGTACTTC. It encodes CASSEYRDNSYEQYF.

This chain uses TRBV15 with TRBJ1-1; D call uncertain. This CDR3 has 14 amino acids. The germline V gene encodes CDR1 LNHNV and CDR2 YYDKDF (reference sequence). The V end was cut by 0 bases, the J end by 0 bases, with 5 bases between. In nucleotides, the CDR3 is TGTGCCACCAGCAGAGATCCGGTGAACACTGAAGCTTTCTTT. Translating gives CATSRDPVNTEAFF.

This clonotype appeared a few times. This chain uses TRBV30 with TRBJ1-1, with D maybe TRBD1 (6 bases). Per the germline V gene, CDR1 is GTSNPN and CDR2 is SVGIG (reference sequence). The V end lost 0 bases, the J end lost 5 bases, and 10 bases lay between the germline ends. The CDR3 spans 13 residues. The CDR3 is CAWSVTGHTEAFF. In DNA, the CDR3 is TGTGCCTGGAGTGTAACAGGGCATACTGAAGCTTTCTTT.

This clonotype has a handful of counts. The chain employs TRBV5-1 and TRBJ1-2, with no clear D. In germline, CDR1 is SGHRS, CDR2 YFSETQ. The V and J ends lost 1 base and 8 bases respectively, with 12 bases between them. The length of the CDR3 is 13 residues. Here the CDR3 DNA reads TGCGCCAGCAGCTTGCCGTCCTACGGAGGCTACACCTTC. Its protein product is CASSLPSYGGYTF.

The rearrangement joins TRBV30 to TRBJ2-5; 7 bases match TRBD1. The CDR3 is 14 residues long. Per germline, CDR1 GTSNPN and CDR2 SVGIG (reference sequence). The V gene end was trimmed by 2 bases and the J gene end by 4 bases; junction bases not matched to a gene: 7. The CDR3, as DNA: TGTGCCTGGAGTCCCTGGGACAGAATAGAGACCCAGTACTTC. Its protein product is CAWSPWDRIETQYF.

The genes are TRBV4-3 and TRBJ2-6; D unresolved. This CDR3 has 18 residues. Germline V gene lookup returns CDR1 LGHNA and CDR2 YSLEER. Trimming left V 1 base short and J 1 base short, with 14 bases between. CDR3 DNA sequence: TGCGCCAGCAGCCAAGGGTTCGCCATCGGGTCTGGGGCCAACGTCCTGACTTTC. Encoded protein: CASSQGFAIGSGANVLTF.

The sample holds many counts of this clonotype. J is TRBJ2-7 and V is TRBV29-1; TRBD1 aligns across 8 bases. Germline values: CDR1 SQVTM, CDR2 ANQGSEA. V shed 1 base, J shed 2 bases, and the junction held 1 base outside the gene matches. This CDR3 comprises 13 residues. The chain's CDR3 is CSVEGQGPYEQYF. Written as DNA, the CDR3 is TGCAGCGTTGAAGGACAGGGGCCCTACGAGCAGTACTTC.

About this clonotype itself: A much larger clone differs by one base, so this may be a read error. The V call is TRBV11-2, the J call TRBJ2-7; 13 bases align to TRBD2. The V and J ends lost 5 bases and 5 bases, in that order; junction bases with no gene match: 3. Germline values: CDR1 SGHAT, CDR2 FQNNGV. This CDR3 region has 14 residues. CDR3 bases: TGTGCCAGCAGCACCGGGACTAGCGGGGACGAGCAGTACTTC. This codes for CASSTGTSGDEQYF.

Only a few counts were recorded for this clonotype. The chain joins TRBV12-3 or TRBV12-4 to TRBJ2-1; 14 nucleotides match TRBD2. The CDR3 runs to 17 residues. Trimming cost V 3 bases and J 5 bases; bases outside gene matches: 6. The CDR3 protein is CASSFGTSGGGNNEQFF. The CDR3 coding sequence is TGTGCCAGCAGTTTCGGGACTAGCGGGGGCGGCAACAATGAGCAGTTCTTC.

With regard to this clonotype: One end of the junction fails to match germline, which may point to a read error. This chain connects TRBV9 to TRBJ2-7; 8 bases match TRBD2. Germline V lookup: CDR1 SGDLS, CDR2 YYNGEE. The CDR3 is made up of 14 amino acids. CDR3 loop: CANSVGGGTYEQYF. DNA of the CDR3: TGTGCCAACAGCGTAGGCGGGGGGACCTACGAGCAGTACTTC.

About this clonotype: This clone may be a read error of a much larger clone one base away. The chain is built from TRBV2 and TRBJ1-1, with TRBD1 matching over 9 bases. The length of the CDR3 is 14 residues. J lost 4 bases, V lost 6 bases, and 6 bases had no gene match. The germline CDR1 and CDR2 sequences are SNHLY and FYNNEI. CDR3 DNA sequence: TGTGCCAGCAGGGAACAGGGGGCGGTCACTGAAGCTTTCTTT. It yields the protein CASREQGAVTEAFF.

This clonotype was recorded many times. The chain has TRBV20-1 and TRBJ2-7; 9 nucleotides agree with TRBD2. Germline V gives CDR1 DFQATT, CDR2 SNEGSKA (reference sequence). V shed 2 bases, J shed 2 bases, and the junction held 13 bases outside the gene matches. The CDR3 is 17 residues long. The CDR3, as DNA: TGCAGTGCTAGAACCTCAAAACCGGGACTAGCAACCTACGAGCAGTACTTC. It encodes CSARTSKPGLATYEQYF.

The chain uses TRBV13 and TRBJ2-2; D possibly corresponds to TRBD2 (5 bases). Trimming took 5 bases from V and 5 from J, leaving 15 bases between them. The CDR3 spans 15 residues. Germline CDR1 PRHDT, CDR2 FYEKMQ (reference sequence). DNA for the CDR3: TGTGCCAGCAGCCCTGAGGGAGTATCAACCGGGGAGCTGTTTTTT. This encodes CASSPEGVSTGELFF.